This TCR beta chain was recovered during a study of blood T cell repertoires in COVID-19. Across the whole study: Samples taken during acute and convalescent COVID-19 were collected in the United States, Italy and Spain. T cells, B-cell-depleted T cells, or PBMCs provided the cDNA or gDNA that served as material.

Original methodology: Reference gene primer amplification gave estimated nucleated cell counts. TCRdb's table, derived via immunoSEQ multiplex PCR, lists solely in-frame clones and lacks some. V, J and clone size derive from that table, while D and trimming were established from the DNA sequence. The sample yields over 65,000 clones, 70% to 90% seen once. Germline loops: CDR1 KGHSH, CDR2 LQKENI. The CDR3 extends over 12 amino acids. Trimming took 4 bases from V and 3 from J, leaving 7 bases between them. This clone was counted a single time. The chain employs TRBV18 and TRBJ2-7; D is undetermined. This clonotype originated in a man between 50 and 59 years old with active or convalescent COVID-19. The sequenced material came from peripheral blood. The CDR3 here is CASSLVNYEQYF. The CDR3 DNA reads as TGTGCCAGCTCACTAGTAAACTACGAGCAGTACTTC.